Shown below are 24 T cell receptor beta chains from a single sample sequenced in a study of identical twins. TCRdb itself ran the 5' RACE reads through MiXCR, one entry per CDR3 protein. This repertoire shows 650,000 to 800,000 distinct CDR3 sequences, more than 6.5% found once; its top ten account for approximately 0.96%. The same data also went into a second study, on yellow fever vaccine responses in identical twins.

Sequencing was carried out using PBMCs. Receptors were obtained from a woman between 18 and 29 years old in good health.

The V and J genes are TRBV5-1 and TRBJ2-3; 12 positions agree with TRBD2. The CDR3 length is 16 residues. After removal of 3 bases from V and 4 bases from J, the junction contained 6 bases not matched to a gene. Germline values: CDR1 SGHRS, CDR2 YFSETQ. In DNA, the CDR3 is TGCGCCAGCAGCTCAGGACTAGCGGGATCAGCAGATACGCAGTATTTT. Protein: CASSSGLAGSADTQYF.

The sample holds many counts of this clonotype. The gene calls are TRBV5-1 and TRBJ2-5; tentatively, D is TRBD1 (5 bases). Germline CDR1 SGHRS, CDR2 YFSETQ. The CDR3 consists of 12 residues. Trimming shortened V by 5 bases and J by 2 bases, and 7 bases separated the two germline ends. As DNA, the CDR3 is TGCGCCAGCAGACAGGAACAAGAGACCCAGTACTTC. Amino acid sequence: CASRQEQETQYF.

The chain is built from TRBV6-1 and TRBJ2-7; D is unresolved. Germline V gene lookup returns CDR1 MNHNS and CDR2 SASEGT. The V end lost 1 base, the J end lost 6 bases, and 10 bases lay between the germline ends. This CDR3 is 13 amino acids long. The CDR3 bases are TGTGCCAGCAGTGAAGGTATGGGCTTCGAGCAGTACTTC. It translates to CASSEGMGFEQYF.

V and J are TRBV6-4 and TRBJ2-1; 9 positions agree with TRBD1. CDR3 length: 14 residues. V was pared by 6 bases and J by 6 bases, with 6 bases of the junction left unmatched. The germline V gene encodes CDR1 MRHNA and CDR2 SNTAGT. This CDR3 reads CASRETGGSNEQFF. Written as DNA, the CDR3 is TGTGCCAGCAGGGAGACAGGGGGGAGCAATGAGCAGTTCTTC.

Only a few counts were recorded for this clonotype. The CDR3 DNA sequence: TGCGCCAGCGGGGAAGTTAGCGGGGACTATGGCTACACCTTC. It codes for CASGEVSGDYGYTF. The V call is TRBV5-1, the J call TRBJ1-2, with D uncertain. Between the trimmed V and J ends, which lost 7 bases and 3 bases, there was a span of 16 bases. CDR3 length: 14 residues. Looked up from germline, CDR1 is SGHRS and CDR2 is YFSETQ.

Only a few counts were recorded for this clonotype. The chain combines TRBV4-1 with TRBJ2-7; TRBD2 aligns across 9 bases. The ends lost 2 bases at V and 4 bases at J; junction bases unmatched: 6. Germline V gene sequence: CDR1 MGHRA, CDR2 YSYEKL. The CDR3 is 15 amino acids. This chain's CDR3 is CASSQLSGGSYEQYF. The CDR3 coding sequence is TGCGCCAGCAGCCAACTAAGCGGGGGGTCTTACGAGCAGTACTTC.

The chain carries TRBV7-3 and TRBJ2-1; D is ambiguous. CDR1 is SGHTA, CDR2 FQGTGA, per germline. Trimming stripped 5 bases from V and 4 bases from J, with 12 bases between. CDR3 length: 14 residues. The CDR3 is CASSPDAGYNEQFF. The CDR3 bases are TGTGCCAGCAGCCCGGACGCTGGGTACAATGAGCAGTTCTTC.

V usage is TRBV11-3 and J usage is TRBJ2-7, with 8 positions matching TRBD2. The CDR3 runs to 14 residues. Trimming at V came to 5 bases and at J to 7 bases, leaving 10 bases not matched to a gene. Germline V CDR1 and CDR2: SGHNT, YENEEA. DNA of the CDR3: TGTGCCAGCAGCCCCGCCGGGACTAGTTTTGAGCAGTACTTC. Translated: CASSPAGTSFEQYF.

The chain is built from TRBV7-8 and TRBJ2-5; D not resolved. This CDR3 is built from 14 residues. V was cut by 8 bases and J by 0 bases, with 13 bases left in between. The V gene's germline CDR1 is SGHVS and CDR2 FQNEAQ. DNA for the CDR3: TGTGCCAGCTCGGACCCAGCGAACCAAGAGACCCAGTACTTC. Its translation is CASSDPANQETQYF. The full variable domain, rest sourced from reference TRBV7-8 and TRBJ2-5, is GAGVSQSPRYKVAKRGQDVALRCDPISGHVSLFWYQQALGQGPEFLTYFQNEAQLDKSGLPSDRFFAERPEGSVSTLKIQRTQQEDSAVYLCASSDPANQETQYFGPGTRLLVL.

This chain links TRBV20-1 with TRBJ1-2, with 9 bases lining up with TRBD1. The CDR3 is 14 residues long. Germline CDR1 is DFQATT and CDR2 is SNEGSKA (reference sequence). The CDR3 spells CSLITGGAGYGYTF. CDR3 DNA sequence: TGCAGCCTGATCACAGGGGGCGCCGGCTATGGCTACACCTTC.

The genes are TRBV27 and TRBJ1-1; D unresolved. Trimming pared 5 bases from V and 2 bases from J, leaving 18 bases between. Looked up from germline, CDR1 is MNHEY and CDR2 is SMNVEV (reference sequence). The CDR3 contains 16 residues. In DNA, the CDR3 is TGTGCCAGCAGTCCCGGTTATCTTGTCAGCAACACTGAAGCTTTCTTT. This sequence encodes CASSPGYLVSNTEAFF.

The rearrangement links TRBV7-9 to TRBJ2-3; D call uncertain. Germline V gene sequence: CDR1 SEHNR, CDR2 FQNEAQ (reference sequence). This CDR3 comprises 14 residues. V was shortened by 1 base and J by 6 bases, with 11 bases between the two germline ends. Here the CDR3 reads CASSLGTNSDTQYF. Written as DNA, the CDR3 is TGTGCCAGCAGCTTAGGTACCAATTCGGATACGCAGTATTTT. The complete variable domain, with remaining parts taken from reference TRBV7-9 and TRBJ2-3, reads DTGVSQNPRHKITKRGQNVTFRCDPISEHNRLYWYRQTLGQGPEFLTYFQNEAQLEKSRLLSDRFSAERPKGSFSTLEIQRTEQGDSAMYLCASSLGTNSDTQYFGPGTRLTVL.

V usage is TRBV24-1 and J usage is TRBJ2-5; TRBD1 might be the D (7 bases). The CDR3 totals 20 residues. Germline V gene data show CDR1 as KGHDR and CDR2 as SFDVKD. V was shortened by 4 bases and J by 5 bases, with 31 bases between the two germline ends. The CDR3 sequence: CATSDSFGQAVGSVVETQYF. In nucleotides, the CDR3 is TGTGCCACCAGTGACTCATTCGGACAGGCAGTCGGGAGCGTAGTTGAGACCCAGTACTTC.

The chain uses TRBV12-3 or TRBV12-4 and TRBJ1-2; D gene uncertain. V was pared by 0 bases and J by 8 bases, with 7 bases between. This CDR3 region has 12 residues. CDR3 amino acids: CASSLAQAGYTF. As DNA, the CDR3 is TGTGCCAGCAGTTTAGCGCAGGCGGGCTACACCTTC.

This clonotype was detected many times. This chain connects TRBV10-3 to TRBJ2-1, with D unresolved. The CDR3 spans 13 residues. Germline CDR1 ENHRY, CDR2 SYGVKD. V dropped 10 bases and J dropped 4 bases, with 14 bases sitting between them. DNA of the CDR3: TGTGCCACGCGAGAGTACTCGTACAATGAGCAGTTCTTC. It yields the protein CATREYSYNEQFF.

The J gene is TRBJ1-6, the V gene TRBV4-1; D is uncertain. V was trimmed by 0 bases and J by 7 bases, leaving 16 bases between them. This CDR3 is 17 amino acids long. CDR1 and CDR2 (germline): MGHRA, YSYEKL. As DNA, the CDR3 is TGCGCCAGCAGCCAAGATCCTTCGAGACCGCAGAATTCACCCCTCCACTTT. Translated, it gives CASSQDPSRPQNSPLHF.

The genes are TRBV5-5 and TRBJ1-1, with a weak D call TRBD1 (6 bases). Germline CDR1 SGHKS, CDR2 YYEKEE (reference sequence). V gave up 4 bases and J gave up 3 bases, with 13 bases separating them. The CDR3 sequence is 14 residues long. The CDR3 bases are TGTGCCAGCAGCACCGGAGGGGGGTACACTGAAGCTTTCTTT. Translating it yields CASSTGGGYTEAFF.

This clonotype was recorded a few times. This rearrangement joins TRBV28 to TRBJ2-7; D ambiguous. This CDR3 comprises 13 residues. V lost 3 bases to trimming and J lost 1 base, with 7 bases between them. Germline V lookup: CDR1 MDHEN, CDR2 SYDVKM. CDR3 protein: CASSFSESYEQYF. The CDR3 DNA reads TGTGCCAGCAGTTTTTCCGAATCCTACGAGCAGTACTTC. Full variable domain (outside the CDR3, taken from reference TRBV28 and TRBJ2-7): DVKVTQSSRYLVKRTGEKVFLECVQDMDHENMFWYRQDPGLGLRLIYFSYDVKMKEKGDIPEGYSVSREKKERFSLILESASTNQTSMYLCASSFSESYEQYFGPGTRLTVT.

The CDR3 bases are TGTGCCAGCAGAGCTCTAGCGAACACCGGGGAGCTGTTTTTT. This translates into CASRALANTGELFF. The V and J genes are TRBV7-9 and TRBJ2-2; D is undetermined. The CDR3 runs to 14 residues. CDR1 is SEHNR, CDR2 FQNEAQ, per germline (reference sequence). V lost 6 bases to trimming and J lost 0 bases, with 8 bases between them.

This clonotype was counted between two and nine times. This chain joins TRBV7-9 and TRBJ2-7, with D maybe TRBD1 (6 bases). This CDR3 contains 16 residues. The germline V gene has CDR1 SEHNR and CDR2 FQNEAQ (reference sequence). Trimming left V 1 base short and J 1 base short, with 14 bases between. The CDR3 nucleotides are TGTGCCAGCAGCTTAGGGTCGACAGGTCCGTCCTACGAGCAGTACTTC. This gives the protein CASSLGSTGPSYEQYF.

This chain links TRBV15 with TRBJ2-2; D is undetermined. CDR1 and CDR2 (germline): LNHNV, YYDKDF (reference sequence). The CDR3 runs to 12 residues. The V and J ends lost 5 bases and 6 bases respectively, with 7 bases between them. The CDR3 spells CATSPGAGELFF. CDR3 nucleotides: TGTGCCACCAGCCCTGGCGCCGGGGAGCTGTTTTTT.

This clonotype turned up a few times. The chain carries TRBV6-7 and TRBJ1-2, with 7 bases aligning to TRBD1. TRBV6-7 belongs to the ORF category, with a function that is uncertain. V was pared by 4 bases and J by 3 bases, with 11 bases of the junction left unmatched. The CDR3 is 16 residues long. CDR3 loop: CASSCFKTGWDYGYTF. The CDR3 DNA is TGTGCCAGCAGTTGTTTCAAGACAGGGTGGGACTATGGCTACACCTTC.

This clonotype was seen only a few times. This chain joins TRBV29-1 and TRBJ1-5; unclear D gene. CDR3 size: 14 residues. Germline assignment: CDR1 SQVTM and CDR2 ANQGSEA. Trimming stripped 4 bases from V and 5 bases from J, with 15 bases between. The CDR3 DNA is TGCAGCGTTGCCCCGGGGTTCGGAGATCAGCCCCAGCATTTT. Protein: CSVAPGFGDQPQHF.

Ten or more counts support this clonotype. V and J are TRBV7-9 and TRBJ2-7; D ambiguous. Trimming removed 0 bases at V and 5 bases at J, with 5 bases between. This CDR3 has 12 residues. Germline V gene lookup returns CDR1 SEHNR and CDR2 FQNEAQ (reference sequence). The CDR3 DNA sequence: TGTGCCAGCAGCTTAGCGCCCCACGAGCAGTACTTC. It is translated as CASSLAPHEQYF.